This T cell receptor beta chain is from a study of shared clonotypes between healthy human individuals. About the study: Each donor contributed plates that comprised three CD4 naive, three CD4 memory, two CD8 naive and one CD8 memory.

Some clones are missing from TCRdb's copy, which holds only in-frame ones; the method was immunoSEQ multiplex PCR. The data contain some 500,000 clones, roughly 95% of them singletons. In the case of this clone: What it recognizes is unknown.

General study results and limits: Clonotypes shared by all four donors outscored non-shared clonotypes in generation probability.

The CDR3 contains 13 residues. The ends were cut back, 4 bases at V and 6 bases at J, with 11 bases in the middle. In germline, CDR1 is MDHEN, CDR2 SYDVKM. J is TRBJ2-3 and V is TRBV28; no definite D call. The TCR was taken from a young woman in good health. Sequencing was done on a sample of naive CD4+ T cells sorted from blood. The subset here: CD45RA+ positively selected. The CDR3 reads CASSSPTYDTQYF. CDR3 coding DNA: TGTGCCAGCAGTTCGCCGACTTACGATACGCAGTATTTT.